A single sample is the source of the 13 T cell receptor beta chains below, sequenced in a study of shared clonotypes between healthy human individuals. Terminally differentiated effector memory CD45RA+ cells were left out of the naive CD8 fraction, which was CD45RO-negative and positively selected for CCR7. Assay: immunoSEQ multiplex PCR; the TCRdb copy retains only in-frame clones and omits some. This table holds around 600,000 clones, approximately 95% found once. The sequenced sample was naive CD8+ T cells sorted from blood. The receptors were gathered from a woman in her 30s in good health.

In the case of this clone: This CDR3 is also generated by other DNA sequences in the sample. The chain has TRBV7-2 and TRBJ2-3; D unclear. The germline V and J ends were trimmed by 1 base and 2 bases, with 7 bases remaining between them. The CDR3 totals 14 residues. In germline, CDR1 is SGHTA, CDR2 FQGNSA. For the CDR3, the DNA is TGTGCCAGCAGCTTAGTTGGCCTCACAGATACGCAGTATTTT. The encoded protein is CASSLVGLTDTQYF.

The chain combines TRBV9 with TRBJ2-7; D may match TRBD1 or TRBD2 (6 bases each). With 4 bases removed from V and 3 bases from J, the gap between germline ends came to 17 bases. This CDR3 spans 15 amino acids. Germline values: CDR1 SGDLS, CDR2 YYNGEE. The CDR3, as DNA: TGTGCCAGCAGCCCGGGGGCCCTGACTCACTACGAGCAGTACTTC. Its translation: CASSPGALTHYEQYF.

This clone appeared once. The gene calls are TRBV4-2 and TRBJ2-1; D assignment may be TRBD1 or TRBD2 (6 bases each). This CDR3 is 17 amino acids long. The V gene's germline CDR1 is LGHNA and CDR2 YNFKEQ. V was clipped by 4 bases and J by 0 bases, with 16 bases between them. CDR3 loop: CASSPGGDRSSYNEQFF. CDR3 coding DNA: TGTGCCAGCAGCCCCGGGGGTGACAGGAGCTCCTACAATGAGCAGTTCTTC.

This clone has a single count. The V gene is TRBV5-1, the J gene TRBJ2-3; a weak D match, TRBD2 (6 bases). CDR1 is SGHRS and CDR2 is YFSETQ in the germline V gene. V was trimmed by 4 bases and J by 3 bases, leaving 21 bases between them. The CDR3 consists of 17 residues. CDR3 loop: CASSMQWRAYLTDTQYF. The CDR3 DNA sequence: TGCGCCAGCAGCATGCAATGGAGGGCCTATTTGACAGATACGCAGTATTTT.

This sequence joins TRBV6-1 and TRBJ1-5; D is possibly TRBD1 (5 bases). Germline V CDR1 and CDR2: MNHNS, SASEGT. The CDR3 runs to 16 residues. Trimming removed 3 bases at V and 3 bases at J, with 15 bases between. Here the CDR3 DNA reads TGTGCCAGCAGTGAGGTATTTCAGGGCTTCAATCAGCCCCAGCATTTT. The encoded protein is CASSEVFQGFNQPQHF.

The chain employs TRBV5-1 and TRBJ2-3; TRBD2 aligns across 12 bases. Looked up from germline, CDR1 is SGHRS and CDR2 is YFSETQ. The CDR3 is 15 amino acids. The junction had 1 base not matched to a gene; V was cut back by 0 bases and J by 5 bases. CDR3 residues: CASSLGTSGEDTQYF. In DNA form, the CDR3 reads TGCGCCAGCAGCTTGGGGACTAGCGGGGAAGATACGCAGTATTTT.

This clone was seen a single time. The rearrangement joins TRBV28 to TRBJ1-2; D unclear. CDR3 length: 13 amino acids. V was clipped by 1 base and J by 4 bases, with 7 bases between them. Germline CDR1 reads MDHEN; CDR2 reads SYDVKM. The CDR3 DNA is TGTGCCAGCAGTTTATTCTCCTTCTATGGCTACACCTTC. Protein product: CASSLFSFYGYTF.

This chain connects TRBV29-1 to TRBJ1-1; 10 nucleotides align to TRBD1. J lost 4 bases, V lost 8 bases, and 4 bases had no gene match. The CDR3 sequence is 12 residues long. Germline CDR1 is SQVTM and CDR2 is ANQGSEA. CDR3 sequence: CSIDRGLTEAFF. In nucleotides, the CDR3 is TGCAGCATAGACAGGGGGCTCACTGAAGCTTTCTTT.

The rearrangement links TRBV29-1 to TRBJ2-1, with 7 positions matching TRBD2. Germline V lookup: CDR1 SQVTM, CDR2 ANQGSEA. This CDR3 is 14 amino acids long. With 4 bases clipped from V and 4 bases from J, the junction kept 7 bases outside the gene matches. CDR3 amino acids: CSVVSGTVYNEQFF. The CDR3 DNA is TGCAGCGTTGTGAGCGGGACGGTTTACAATGAGCAGTTCTTC.

The V gene is TRBV29-1, the J gene TRBJ1-1; D perhaps matches TRBD1 (5 bases). CDR1 is SQVTM, CDR2 ANQGSEA, per germline. The V end lost 2 bases, the J end lost 14 bases, and 6 bases lay between the germline ends. The CDR3 covers 8 residues. CDR3 amino acids: CSVEQGFF. CDR3 bases: TGCAGCGTTGAACAGGGCTTCTTT.

The chain couples TRBV10-1 to TRBJ1-1; D might be TRBD1 (5 bases). The germline V gene encodes CDR1 WNHNN and CDR2 SYGVQD (reference sequence). Trimming cost V 7 bases and J 4 bases, with 13 bases left between them. The CDR3 has 13 amino acids. For the CDR3, the DNA is TGCGCCAGCACCTCAGGGAGGACCACTGAAGCTTTCTTT. Translating it yields CASTSGRTTEAFF.

Only one count was recorded for this clone. V is TRBV9 and J is TRBJ1-4, with D maybe TRBD1 (5 bases). Germline CDR1 SGDLS, CDR2 YYNGEE. This CDR3 is built from 15 residues. Trimming removed 4 bases at V and 8 bases at J, with 18 bases between. CDR3 region: CASSSTGGLQEKLFF. In DNA form, the CDR3 reads TGTGCCAGCAGCTCAACCGGGGGGTTGCAGGAAAAACTGTTTTTT. Combining the CDR3 with reference TRBV9 and TRBJ1-4 gives the whole variable domain DSGVTQTPKHLITATGQRVTLRCSPRSGDLSVYWYQQSLDQGLQFLIQYYNGEERAKGNILERFSAQQFPDLHSELNLSSLELGDSALYFCASSSTGGLQEKLFFGSGTQLSVL.

This clone came up once. The V gene is TRBV20-1, the J gene TRBJ2-1; D uncertain. The V end was cut by 5 bases, the J end by 7 bases, with 9 bases between. CDR1 and CDR2 from the germline V gene are DFQATT and SNEGSKA (reference sequence). The CDR3 is 11 amino acids. The chain's CDR3 is CSAGGVNEQFF. The DNA for the CDR3 is TGCAGTGCTGGTGGAGTGAATGAGCAGTTCTTC.